Shown below are 27 T cell receptor beta chains from a single sample sequenced in a study of CD8 T cells in ankylosing spondylitis. Each CDR3 protein gets one entry after TCRdb re-called the 5' RACE reads with MiXCR. The table lists about 220,000 distinct CDR3 sequences, over 9.5% of them singletons, with less than 25% in the top ten. The sample consisted of blood, either unsorted or a sorted T cell fraction (not recorded which). The receptors were gathered from a male donor with ankylosing spondylitis or in good health (not recorded which).

The table lists this clonotype with a few counts. The chain links TRBV7-9 to TRBJ2-2; the match to TRBD2 covers 12 bases. The length of the CDR3 is 17 residues. Germline-derived CDR1 and CDR2 are SEHNR and FQNEAQ (reference sequence). V trimming: 5 bases; J trimming: 3 bases; junction bases outside the gene matches: 7. The CDR3 region is CASSPGLAGMDTGELFF. The CDR3 bases are TGTGCCAGCAGCCCAGGACTAGCGGGGATGGACACCGGGGAGCTGTTTTTT.

In this sample, this clonotype turned up many times. The gene calls are TRBV11-1 and TRBJ1-4; a possible D gene is TRBD1 (6 bases). CDR3 size: 18 residues. Trimming stripped 1 base from V and 0 bases from J, with 15 bases between. Germline lookup yields CDR1 SGHAT and CDR2 FQDESV (reference sequence). The DNA for the CDR3 is TGTGCCAGCAGCTTAGTTGGGGGCATCCCCGCAACTAATGAAAAACTGTTTTTT. It translates to CASSLVGGIPATNEKLFF. Using reference TRBV11-1 and TRBJ1-4 for the parts outside the CDR3, the full variable domain is EAEVAQSPRYKITEKSQAVAFWCDPISGHATLYWYRQILGQGPELLVQFQDESVVDDSQLPKDRFSAERLKGVDSTLKIQPAELGDSAMYLCASSLVGGIPATNEKLFFGSGTQLSVL.

This clonotype came up many times. This sequence joins TRBV20-1 and TRBJ1-6; D unclear. The CDR3 has 15 residues. Per the germline V gene, CDR1 is DFQATT and CDR2 is SNEGSKA (reference sequence). V lost 5 bases and J lost 12, with 23 bases in between. The CDR3 nucleotides are TGCAGTGCTCCAACAGTGCCCACTATAAATGGACCCCTCCACTTT. Protein sequence: CSAPTVPTINGPLHF.

This clonotype was seen many times. V gene TRBV5-1 combines with J gene TRBJ2-1; the D gene could be TRBD1 or TRBD2 (5 bases each). The V end lost 6 bases, the J end lost 5 bases, and 15 bases lay between the germline ends. This CDR3 has 14 amino acids. From germline, CDR1 is SGHRS and CDR2 YFSETQ. CDR3 amino acids: CASTVGDLNNEQFF. CDR3 sequence (DNA): TGCGCCAGCACGGTGGGGGATCTGAACAATGAGCAGTTCTTC.

About this clonotype: A clone one base away is much larger, so this may be a read error. The rearrangement links TRBV7-8 to TRBJ1-5, with no clear D. Germline V gene sequence: CDR1 SGHVS, CDR2 FQNEAQ. The CDR3 runs to 16 residues. CDR3 amino acids: CASSSVGDFGNQPQRF. CDR3 nucleotide sequence: TGTGCCAGCAGCTCCGTTGGAGATTTTGGCAATCAGCCCCAGCGTTTT.

Only a few counts were recorded for this clonotype. This chain connects TRBV20-1 to TRBJ2-2, with 12 bases lining up with TRBD2. The trim removed 6 bases at V and 4 bases at J, leaving 12 bases unmatched. Germline V gene sequence: CDR1 DFQATT, CDR2 SNEGSKA (reference sequence). This CDR3 is built from 17 residues. CDR3 protein: CSAPLAGGARGTGELFF. The CDR3 DNA is TGCAGTGCCCCACTAGCGGGGGGTGCCCGGGGCACCGGGGAGCTGTTTTTT.

This clonotype was found many times. The chain joins TRBV12-3 or TRBV12-4 to TRBJ2-3; 9 bases match TRBD1. The CDR3 extends over 15 amino acids. V gave up 6 bases and J gave up 3 bases; unmatched junction bases: 7. CDR3: CASRPSTGGTDTQYF. CDR3 bases: TGTGCCAGCAGGCCGTCGACAGGGGGGACAGATACGCAGTATTTT.

The chain employs TRBV24-1 and TRBJ2-1, with TRBD2 matching over 8 bases. This CDR3 contains 16 residues. V lost 4 bases and J lost 1; bases outside the gene matches: 5. Germline CDR1 KGHDR, CDR2 SFDVKD. The chain's CDR3 is CATSETSGGSYNEQFF. The CDR3 nucleotides are TGTGCCACCAGTGAAACGAGCGGGGGTTCCTACAATGAGCAGTTCTTC.

Only a few counts were recorded for this clonotype. The chain employs TRBV28 and TRBJ1-2; the match to TRBD1 covers 9 bases. Trimming cost V 5 bases and J 5 bases; bases outside gene matches: 9. The CDR3 runs 15 residues. The germline V gene encodes CDR1 MDHEN and CDR2 SYDVKM. The CDR3 DNA reads as TGTGCCAGCAGTCCCGGACAGGGGAGTTGGTATGGCTACACCTTC. Amino acid sequence: CASSPGQGSWYGYTF.

There are many counts of this clonotype. The chain uses TRBV20-1 and TRBJ2-1, with D perhaps TRBD1 (6 bases). Trimming left V 6 bases short and J 6 bases short, with 12 bases between. This CDR3 is 12 amino acids long. Germline CDR1 and CDR2: DFQATT and SNEGSKA (reference sequence). CDR3 residues: CSALGQSNEQFF. CDR3 DNA sequence: TGCAGTGCCCTCGGACAGTCCAATGAGCAGTTCTTC.

V and J are TRBV30 and TRBJ2-2, with 8 bases identical to TRBD1. V lost 5 bases, J lost 4 bases, and 18 bases stayed unmatched. Germline CDR1 reads GTSNPN; CDR2 reads SVGIG (reference sequence). The CDR3 is made up of 18 amino acids. The CDR3 sequence is CAWGRLGAQGASTGELFF. CDR3 coding DNA: TGTGCCTGGGGTCGATTGGGAGCTCAGGGGGCGAGCACCGGGGAGCTGTTTTTT.

This clonotype was seen many times. This sequence joins TRBV20-1 and TRBJ2-1; TRBD2 aligns across 9 bases. Germline values: CDR1 DFQATT, CDR2 SNEGSKA (reference sequence). Losses at the gene ends were 3 bases for V and 6 bases for J; bases not matched to a gene: 3. The CDR3 is 13 residues long. DNA of the CDR3: TGCAGTGCTAGGGCGGGGGGGCGCAATGAGCAGTTCTTC. This codes for CSARAGGRNEQFF.

The J gene is TRBJ2-7, the V gene TRBV7-8; D is perhaps TRBD2 (5 bases). Between the trimmed V and J ends, which lost 4 bases and 6 bases, there was a span of 7 bases. The CDR3 totals 11 residues. Per germline, CDR1 SGHVS and CDR2 FQNEAQ. CDR3 nucleotides: TGTGCCAGCAGCTCGGGGATCGAGCAGTACTTC. Its translation: CASSSGIEQYF. The whole variable domain, filled in from reference TRBV7-8 and TRBJ2-7, reads GAGVSQSPRYKVAKRGQDVALRCDPISGHVSLFWYQQALGQGPEFLTYFQNEAQLDKSGLPSDRFFAERPEGSVSTLKIQRTQQEDSAVYLCASSSGIEQYFGPGTRLTVT.

This clonotype appeared many times. The gene calls are TRBV5-5 and TRBJ2-1; D gene ambiguous. This CDR3 comprises 12 residues. Per the germline V gene, CDR1 is SGHKS and CDR2 is YYEKEE (reference sequence). Trimming removed 0 bases at V and 9 bases at J, with 7 bases between. The CDR3 is CASSLGIPEQFF. Here the CDR3 DNA reads TGTGCCAGCAGCTTGGGGATACCTGAGCAGTTCTTC.

In this sample, this clonotype turned up many times. This chain links TRBV29-1 with TRBJ2-3; TRBD1 might be the D (6 bases). The germline V gene has CDR1 SQVTM and CDR2 ANQGSEA. This CDR3 comprises 10 residues. Trimming removed 7 bases from V and 6 bases from J, with 8 bases in between. CDR3 in DNA: TGCAGCGCAGGGGCGGATACGCAGTATTTT. Its protein product is CSAGADTQYF.

V usage is TRBV5-1 and J usage is TRBJ2-7, with D possibly matching TRBD2 (6 bases). CDR1 SGHRS and CDR2 YFSETQ come from the germline V gene. The V gene lost 4 bases and the J gene lost 7 bases, with 21 bases spanning the gap. The CDR3 is 15 amino acids. CDR3 region: CASSPGLQTFREQYF. CDR3 nucleotide sequence: TGCGCCAGCAGCCCGGGACTGCAGACCTTCAGGGAGCAGTACTTC.

Ten or more counts support this clonotype. V is TRBV12-3 or TRBV12-4 and J is TRBJ1-3; TRBD1 is a possible D gene (5 bases). With 5 bases removed from V and 0 bases from J, the gap between germline ends came to 17 bases. The CDR3 has 17 amino acids. This CDR3 reads CASSLFWGTDSGNTIYF. The CDR3 DNA is TGTGCCAGCAGTCTCTTTTGGGGGACGGACTCTGGAAACACCATATATTTT.

This clonotype was observed a few times. The CDR3 DNA follows: TGCAGTGCTAATCGGGACAGGGGGTACCAAGAGACCCAGTACTTC. Its protein product is CSANRDRGYQETQYF. The genes are TRBV20-1 and TRBJ2-5; 11 nucleotides match TRBD1. Unmatched junction bases numbered 4, after V lost 4 bases and J lost 0 bases. The CDR3 covers 15 residues. CDR1 and CDR2 (germline): DFQATT, SNEGSKA (reference sequence).

In this sample, this clonotype turned up many times. The CDR3 DNA is TGTGCCAGCAGCCTGAAGGACCCAAGACAGGGGAAGAAACCCCAGCATTTT. Translated: CASSLKDPRQGKKPQHF. The J gene is TRBJ1-5, the V gene TRBV7-2; TRBD1 aligns across 8 bases. The CDR3 sequence is 17 residues long. The germline CDR1 and CDR2 sequences are SGHTA and FQGNSA. J gave up 10 bases and V 5 bases, and 19 bases lay outside the gene matches.

This clonotype turned up a few times. V usage is TRBV5-1 and J usage is TRBJ1-1; D is ambiguous. Germline V gene sequence: CDR1 SGHRS, CDR2 YFSETQ. The CDR3 runs to 15 residues. V was clipped by 0 bases and J by 0 bases, with 9 bases between them. CDR3 nucleotides: TGCGCCAGCAGCTTGGATCCAGGAGTGAACACTGAAGCTTTCTTT. It encodes CASSLDPGVNTEAFF.

This clonotype was seen only a few times. V usage is TRBV3-1 and J usage is TRBJ2-1, with D uncertain. Germline CDR1 reads LGHDT; CDR2 reads YNNKEL (reference sequence). This CDR3 is built from 15 residues. Trimming took 4 bases from V and 2 from J, leaving 12 bases between them. CDR3 DNA sequence: TGTGCCAGCAGCCGGCTCCCGGTCACCTACAATGAGCAGTTCTTC. Protein product: CASSRLPVTYNEQFF.

V and J are TRBV3-1 and TRBJ1-4; D gene unclear. V dropped 2 bases and J dropped 8 bases, with 15 bases sitting between them. The CDR3 is made up of 15 amino acids. Per germline, CDR1 LGHDT and CDR2 YNNKEL (reference sequence). The CDR3 coding sequence is TGTGCCAGCAGCCAAAACCCCGGTTTGGGGGAAAAACTGTTTTTT. This encodes CASSQNPGLGEKLFF.

The chain carries TRBV7-3 and TRBJ2-5, with a possible D match to TRBD2 (6 bases). V was cut by 5 bases and J by 2 bases, with 18 bases left in between. In germline, CDR1 is SGHTA, CDR2 FQGTGA. The CDR3 totals 16 residues. The CDR3 DNA reads TGTGCCAGCAGCCTACGCGGGACTCTGGGGCAAGAGACCCAGTACTTC. Translation gives CASSLRGTLGQETQYF.

This clonotype has ten or more counts. This chain connects TRBV11-1 to TRBJ2-1; D call uncertain. The CDR3 contains 14 residues. V lost 1 base and J 4 bases, leaving 8 bases between the germline ends. Germline V gives CDR1 SGHAT, CDR2 FQDESV (reference sequence). Here the CDR3 reads CASSLEGQYNEQFF. DNA for the CDR3: TGTGCCAGCAGCTTAGAGGGCCAGTACAATGAGCAGTTCTTC.

In this sample, this clonotype turned up once. The chain couples TRBV24-1 to TRBJ1-3; maybe TRBD1 (6 bases). Germline-derived CDR1 and CDR2 are KGHDR and SFDVKD. The germline V and J ends were trimmed by 1 base and 3 bases, with 12 bases remaining between them. This CDR3 region has 16 residues. The DNA for the CDR3 is TGTGCCACCAGTGATTTAAAGGGGGGATTTGGAAACACCATATATTTT. Residues: CATSDLKGGFGNTIYF.

A note on this clonotype: One junction end disagrees with the germline gene, perhaps due to a read error. The chain joins TRBV9 to TRBJ2-6; a possible D gene is TRBD1 (5 bases). Per germline, CDR1 SGDLS and CDR2 YYNGEE. The CDR3 is 16 residues long. The CDR3 loop is CGSSETERSGANVLTF. In nucleotides, the CDR3 is TGTGGCAGCAGCGAGACAGAGCGCTCTGGGGCCAACGTCCTGACTTTC.

The chain is built from TRBV27 and TRBJ2-3, with 10 bases matching TRBD2. The CDR3 spans 15 residues. Germline CDR1 is MNHEY and CDR2 is SMNVEV (reference sequence). Trimming took 6 bases from V and 3 from J; bases not matched to a gene: 6. CDR3 DNA sequence: TGTGCCAGCAGCTTTAGCGGGGGGAAGACAGATACGCAGTATTTT. It encodes CASSFSGGKTDTQYF.